This TCR beta chain was found in a study of cytomegalovirus exposure and HLA in healthy donors. Overall study: There were 65 million to 85 million unique TCRs (from HLA-typed donors) in an early data release.

CDR3 size: 17 residues. Germline-derived CDR1 and CDR2 are SEHNR and FQNEAQ (reference sequence). V dropped 2 bases and J dropped 5; count of bases not matched to a gene: 14. 13 Jbeta primers and 60 Vbeta primers were used for the PCR. Some clones are missing from TCRdb's copy, which holds only in-frame ones; the method was immunoSEQ multiplex PCR. Of 110,000 or so clones listed, about 78% were seen once; the top ten hold roughly 5%. The specimen was PBMCs. This receptor was identified in a woman aged 25 to 39 in good health and CMV-seropositive. The rearrangement joins TRBV7-9 to TRBJ2-5, with TRBD2 matching 7 bases. The CDR3: CASSLYASGQSMETQYF. Here the CDR3 DNA reads TGTGCCAGCAGCTTATATGCTAGCGGTCAATCCATGGAGACCCAGTACTTC.